These 15 T cell receptor beta chains came from one sample sequenced in a study of metastatic and nonmetastatic thyroid tumors. No patient received treatment before thyroid surgery. TCRdb reprocessed the PCR reads via MiXCR. The sample yields around 89,000 clones, 15% seen once. The sequencing input was blood. These receptors were obtained from a female donor with papillary thyroid cancer or a benign thyroid nodule (not recorded which). Some clones in this sample may be carry-over from other donors' samples.

The sample holds many counts of this clone. The chain combines TRBV3-1 with TRBJ1-5, with D unclear. The CDR3 consists of 12 residues. V dropped 1 base and J dropped 7 bases, with 5 bases sitting between them. Per the germline V gene, CDR1 is LGHDT and CDR2 is YNNKEL (reference sequence). The CDR3 is CASSQGRQPQHF. The DNA for the CDR3 is TGTGCCAGCAGCCAAGGCAGGCAGCCCCAGCATTTT.

As to this clone: Because the CDR3's place on the DNA is in doubt, the DNA is left out and the CDR3 is given as listed by TCRdb. J is TRBJ2-3 and V is TRBV2. The germline CDR1 and CDR2 sequences are SNHLY and FYNNEI. The CDR3 sequence runs 14 residues, both termini included. The CDR3 spells CASILGGGADTQYF.

This clone was picked up many times. The V and J genes are TRBV5-1 and TRBJ1-1, with D tentatively TRBD1 (6 bases). Germline V gives CDR1 SGHRS, CDR2 YFSETQ. V lost 3 bases and J lost 6, with 9 bases in between. This CDR3 contains 12 residues. The CDR3 DNA is TGCGCCAGCAGCTCGGCAGGGGCTGAAGCTTTCTTT. As protein: CASSSAGAEAFF.

Worth noting for this clone: A read error may be the cause here, since a much bigger clone is one base away. The chain is built from TRBV20-1 and TRBJ1-4, with 7 bases identical to TRBD1. This CDR3 spans 15 amino acids. Germline V gene data show CDR1 as DFQATT and CDR2 as SNEGSKA (reference sequence). J lost 5 bases, V lost 2 bases, and 8 bases had no gene match. CDR3 coding DNA: TGCAGTGCTAGACCGATACAGGGGACCAATGAAAAACTGTTTTTT. As protein: CSARPIQGTNEKLFF.

At least ten counts were recorded for this clone. The rearrangement joins TRBV6-1 to TRBJ2-3, with D possibly matching TRBD2 (5 bases). From germline, CDR1 is MNHNS and CDR2 SASEGT. The V end was cut by 5 bases, the J end by 5 bases, with 11 bases between. The CDR3 has 13 amino acids. The CDR3 here is CASSSGLKDTQYF. Written as DNA, the CDR3 is TGTGCCAGCAGTTCAGGACTGAAAGATACGCAGTATTTT.

In this sample, this clone turned up a few times. A junction end diverges from the germline sequence, so it may reflect a read error. The gene calls are TRBV2 and TRBJ1-3; possible D gene TRBD1, 5 bases. This CDR3 is built from 13 residues. Germline V lookup: CDR1 SNHLY, CDR2 FYNNEI. The CDR3 nucleotides are TGTGCCAGCATCGGGACCGCTGGAAACATCATATATTTT. It encodes CASIGTAGNIIYF. Full variable domain (remainder filled in from reference TRBV2 and TRBJ1-3): EPEVTQTPSHQVTQMGQEVILRCVPISNHLYFYWYRQILGQKVEFLVSFYNNEISEKSEIFDDQFSVERPDGSNFTLKIRSTKLEDSAMYFCASIGTAGNIIYFGEGSWLTVV.

About this clone itself: Since a much larger clone is just one base distant, this may be a read error. The chain is built from TRBV20-1 and TRBJ2-7; TRBD1 matches 7 bases. CDR1 DFQATT and CDR2 SNEGSKA come from the germline V gene (reference sequence). J gave up 4 bases and V 0 bases, and 6 bases lay outside the gene matches. The CDR3 covers 14 residues. CDR3 nucleotide sequence: TGCAGTGCTAGAGAAGTCAGGGGGAGTTACGAGCAGTACTTC. It yields the protein CSAREVRGSYEQYF.

This clone was picked up many times. This sequence joins TRBV5-5 and TRBJ2-7; tentatively, D is TRBD1 (6 bases). Deletions cut 2 bases from V and 5 bases from J, with 14 bases between. This CDR3 contains 14 residues. Germline lookup yields CDR1 SGHKS and CDR2 YYEKEE (reference sequence). CDR3 bases: TGTGCCAGCAGCTTTTCTACAGGGAAGGACGAGCAGTACTTC. Translation: CASSFSTGKDEQYF. The variable domain in full, with the rest retrieved from reference TRBV5-5 and TRBJ2-7, is DAGVTQSPTHLIKTRGQQVTLRCSPISGHKSVSWYQQVLGQGPQFIFQYYEKEERGRGNFPDRFSARQFPNYSSELNVNALLLGDSALYLCASSFSTGKDEQYFGPGTRLTVT.

This clone has at least ten counts. The J gene is TRBJ1-1, the V gene TRBV30; maybe TRBD1 (6 bases). From germline, CDR1 is GTSNPN and CDR2 SVGIG (reference sequence). There are 15 residues in the CDR3. The V and J ends lost 0 bases and 0 bases respectively, with 11 bases between them. CDR3 DNA sequence: TGTGCCTGGAGTGTAGGGGGACCAATGAACACTGAAGCTTTCTTT. This codes for CAWSVGGPMNTEAFF.

The chain combines TRBV20-1 with TRBJ1-1; D may be TRBD1 (6 bases). Germline V CDR1 and CDR2: DFQATT, SNEGSKA (reference sequence). The CDR3 extends over 13 amino acids. V was cut by 3 bases and J by 4 bases, with 12 bases left in between. The CDR3 reads CSARLVGATEAFF. CDR3 sequence (DNA): TGCAGTGCTAGGCTAGTGGGGGCCACTGAAGCTTTCTTT.

This clone was found many times. The rearrangement links TRBV6-1 to TRBJ2-7, with D unresolved. There are 13 residues in the CDR3. V gave up 6 bases and J gave up 5 bases, with 14 bases separating them. Germline assignment: CDR1 MNHNS and CDR2 SASEGT. CDR3 DNA sequence: TGTGCCAGCAGCCCAGGTTTTTTTAACGAGCAGTACTTC. As protein: CASSPGFFNEQYF.

This clone has at least ten counts. The V gene is TRBV6-6, the J gene TRBJ2-1, with a tentative D call TRBD1 (5 bases). This CDR3 comprises 15 residues. The germline V gene encodes CDR1 MNHNY and CDR2 SVGAGI (reference sequence). Trimming removed 0 bases from V and 9 bases from J, with 15 bases in between. CDR3 residues: CASSYSKGVPGEQFF. The DNA of the CDR3 is TGTGCCAGCAGTTACTCAAAAGGGGTCCCGGGTGAGCAGTTCTTC.

In its sample, this clone was seen many times. The same CDR3 can be traced to other DNA sequences in this sample. The rearrangement links TRBV6-1 to TRBJ1-6; TRBD1 is a possible D gene (6 bases). V was shortened by 1 base and J by 0 bases, with 13 bases between the two germline ends. Germline loops: CDR1 MNHNS, CDR2 SASEGT. This CDR3 contains 18 residues. For the CDR3, the DNA is TGTGCCAGCAGTGAAGTGAGACAGGAGAGCTCCTATAATTCACCCCTCCACTTT. It yields the protein CASSEVRQESSYNSPLHF.

This clone was observed at least ten times. The rearrangement joins TRBV7-3 to TRBJ2-7; TRBD2 matches 7 bases. The germline gives CDR1 SGHTA, CDR2 FQGTGA. V trimming: 2 bases; J trimming: 3 bases; junction bases outside the gene matches: 1. The CDR3 runs to 13 residues. The CDR3 nucleotides read TGTGCCAGCAGCTTAGGGGGGGGCTACGAGCAGTACTTC. Protein product: CASSLGGGYEQYF.

There are many counts of this clone. The J gene is TRBJ2-3, the V gene TRBV11-1; the D is unclear. Germline V gene sequence: CDR1 SGHAT, CDR2 FQDESV (reference sequence). The CDR3 contains 17 residues. The ends were cut back, 5 bases at V and 2 bases at J, with 20 bases in the middle. Written as DNA, the CDR3 is TGTGCCAGCAGCCCCAAATTTCGTCAGGCTAACACAGATACGCAGTATTTT. Encoded protein: CASSPKFRQANTDTQYF.